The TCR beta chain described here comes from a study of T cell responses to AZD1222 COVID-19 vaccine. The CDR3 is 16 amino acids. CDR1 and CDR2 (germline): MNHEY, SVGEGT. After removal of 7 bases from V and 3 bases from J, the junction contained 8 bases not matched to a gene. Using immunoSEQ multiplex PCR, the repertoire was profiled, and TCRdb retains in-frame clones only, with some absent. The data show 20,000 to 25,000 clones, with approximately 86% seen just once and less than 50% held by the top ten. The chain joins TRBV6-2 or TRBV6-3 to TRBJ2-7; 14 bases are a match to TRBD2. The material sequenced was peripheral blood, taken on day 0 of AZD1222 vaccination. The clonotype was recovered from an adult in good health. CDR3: CASTPSGLAGDYEQYF. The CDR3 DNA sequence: TGTGCCAGCACCCCTTCGGGACTAGCGGGGGACTACGAGCAGTACTTC.